Following are 2 T cell receptor beta chains from one sample sequenced in a study of cytomegalovirus exposure and HLA in healthy donors. PCR amplification relied on 60 Vbeta primers (plus 13 Jbeta primers). This table comes from immunoSEQ multiplex PCR, and its TCRdb copy is limited to in-frame clones, with some not included. The sample has approximately 170,000 clones, 60% to 80% seen once. Sequenced: PBMCs. The origin of the receptors is a woman in her thirties or forties in good health and CMV-seropositive.

The rearrangement links TRBV11-3 to TRBJ2-7, with TRBD1 matching over 9 bases. This CDR3 spans 13 amino acids. Germline assignment: CDR1 SGHNT and CDR2 YENEEA. Trimming took 5 bases from V and 6 from J; bases not matched to a gene: 5. The chain's CDR3 is CASSGGTGREQYF. DNA for the CDR3: TGTGCCAGCAGCGGAGGGACAGGGCGCGAGCAGTACTTC.

This clone was counted a single time. The chain couples TRBV5-4 to TRBJ2-5, with unresolved D. Trimming pared 4 bases from V and 2 bases from J, leaving 9 bases between. The CDR3 totals 13 residues. In germline, CDR1 is SGHNT, CDR2 YYREEE (reference sequence). This CDR3 is CASSPTPQETQYF. CDR3 DNA sequence: TGTGCCAGCAGCCCGACACCTCAAGAGACCCAGTACTTC.